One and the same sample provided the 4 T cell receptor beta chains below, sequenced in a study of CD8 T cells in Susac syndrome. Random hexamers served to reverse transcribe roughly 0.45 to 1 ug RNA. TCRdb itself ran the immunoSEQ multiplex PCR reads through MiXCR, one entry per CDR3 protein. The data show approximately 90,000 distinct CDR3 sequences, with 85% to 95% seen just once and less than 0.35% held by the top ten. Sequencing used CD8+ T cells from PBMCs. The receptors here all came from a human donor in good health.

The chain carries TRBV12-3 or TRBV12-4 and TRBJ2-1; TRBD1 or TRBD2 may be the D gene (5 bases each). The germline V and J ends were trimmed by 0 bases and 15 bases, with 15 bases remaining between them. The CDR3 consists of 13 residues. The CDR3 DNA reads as TGTGCCAGCAGTTTAGCACTCGGGGACCGGAGGTTCTTC. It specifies CASSLALGDRRFF.

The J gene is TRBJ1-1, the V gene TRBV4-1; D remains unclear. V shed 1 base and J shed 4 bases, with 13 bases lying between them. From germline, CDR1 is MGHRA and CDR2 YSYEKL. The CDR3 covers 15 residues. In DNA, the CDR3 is TGCGCCAGCAGCCAAGGTCCGCTTATCGTCACTGAAGCTTTCTTT. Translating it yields CASSQGPLIVTEAFF.

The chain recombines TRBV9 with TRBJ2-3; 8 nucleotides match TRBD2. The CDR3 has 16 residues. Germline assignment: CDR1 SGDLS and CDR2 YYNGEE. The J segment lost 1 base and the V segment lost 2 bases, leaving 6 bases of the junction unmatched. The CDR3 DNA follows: TGTGCCAGCAGCGTCTTTCCGGGACTAGGCACAGATACGCAGTATTTT. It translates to CASSVFPGLGTDTQYF.

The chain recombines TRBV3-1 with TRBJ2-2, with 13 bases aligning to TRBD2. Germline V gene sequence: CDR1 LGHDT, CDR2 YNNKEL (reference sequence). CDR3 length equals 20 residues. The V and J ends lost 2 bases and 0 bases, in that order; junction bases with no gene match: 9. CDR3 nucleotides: TGTGCCAGCAGCCAATTCAGACTAGCGGGGGGCCCTACGAACACCGGGGAGCTGTTTTTT. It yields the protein CASSQFRLAGGPTNTGELFF.